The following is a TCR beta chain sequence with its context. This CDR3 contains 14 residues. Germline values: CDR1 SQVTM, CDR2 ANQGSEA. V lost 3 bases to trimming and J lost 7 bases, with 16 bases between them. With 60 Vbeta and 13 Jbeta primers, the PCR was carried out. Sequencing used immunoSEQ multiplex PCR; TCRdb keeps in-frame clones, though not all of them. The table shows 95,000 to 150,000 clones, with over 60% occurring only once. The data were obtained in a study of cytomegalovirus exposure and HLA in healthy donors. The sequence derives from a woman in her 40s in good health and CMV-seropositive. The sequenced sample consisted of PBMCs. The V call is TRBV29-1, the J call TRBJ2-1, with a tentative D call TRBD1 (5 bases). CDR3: CSVDITGLGNEQFF. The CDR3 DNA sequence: TGCAGCGTTGATATAACAGGCCTGGGGAATGAGCAGTTCTTC.